This T cell receptor (beta chain) was documented in a study of T cells after yellow fever vaccination. Study at large: Fractions with few cells were prepared using SMART-Seq v4 Ultra Low Input.

UMIs were added to TCR cDNA along with a universal primer site when it was made by 5'RACE template switching. TCRdb reanalysed the 5' RACE reads using MiXCR and keeps one entry per CDR3 protein. The top ten hold under 15% of the sample, which has hundreds of thousands of distinct CDR3 sequences, over 9% seen once. This clonotype was detected only a few times. This specimen was PBMCs, taken on the day of the yellow fever booster vaccination. This sequence was found in a man aged 25 to 40 who received the YFV17D yellow fever vaccine.

This chain's CDR3 is CASSPGQGSPYEQYF. CDR3 nucleotides: TGTGCCAGCAGCCCGGGACAGGGAAGCCCCTACGAGCAGTACTTC. J is TRBJ2-7 and V is TRBV6-2 or TRBV6-3; TRBD1 agrees at 9 bases. V lost 6 bases to trimming and J lost 2 bases; unmatched junction nucleotides: 8. In germline, CDR1 is MNHEY, CDR2 SVGEGT. There are 15 residues in the CDR3.